The TCR beta chain under discussion was sequenced for a study of shared clonotypes between healthy human individuals. Study-wide findings and caveats: Represented genetic and exposure-history diversity was restricted by having few donors. Rarefaction exposed incomplete sorted-subset sequencing despite large depth. In a few donors, about 5% of naive CD4 clonotypes appeared in common.

A remark on this clone: The antigen is unknown.

The protocol was immunoSEQ multiplex PCR, while the TCRdb copy is restricted to in-frame clones and leaves out a portion. The sample carries 1,400,000 or so clones, approximately 98.5% recorded once. CDR1 is MNHNS and CDR2 is SASEGT in the germline V gene. The length of the CDR3 is 16 residues. V dropped 4 bases and J dropped 0; count of bases not matched to a gene: 4. The material sequenced was naive CD4+ T cells sorted from blood. Subset reported: CD45RA+ positively selected. The chain recombines TRBV6-1 with TRBJ2-1, with 9 positions matching TRBD1. This TCR was sampled from a man aged 25 to 40 in good health. The chain's CDR3 is CASSALTGGSYNEQFF. DNA for the CDR3: TGTGCCAGCAGTGCCTTGACAGGGGGCTCCTACAATGAGCAGTTCTTC.